These 14 T cell receptor beta chains were sequenced from one sample in a study of graft-versus-host responses after intestinal transplantation. The antigens for these receptors are not known. Sequenced by immunoSEQ multiplex PCR; TCRdb stores in-frame clones only, minus some. This table has 90,000 to 130,000 clones, about 92% appearing once. Here the sequenced sample was unstimulated CD8+ T cells sorted from spleen or lymph node cells, taken before transplant. Every receptor here comes from a human donor who was the organ donor for an intestinal transplant.

This clone was seen a few times. CDR3 loop: CASSQPGLGPYEQYF. The CDR3 DNA reads TGCGCCAGCAGCCAGCCGGGACTCGGTCCCTACGAGCAGTACTTC. The gene calls are TRBV4-1 and TRBJ2-7, with TRBD2 as a possible D gene (6 bases). V shed 3 bases and J shed 2 bases, with 14 bases lying between them. From germline, CDR1 is MGHRA and CDR2 YSYEKL. This CDR3 spans 15 amino acids.

The gene calls are TRBV27 and TRBJ1-5, with D perhaps matching TRBD1 (5 bases). The V gene lost 2 bases and the J gene lost 7 bases, with 9 bases spanning the gap. The CDR3 covers 13 residues. Germline V gives CDR1 MNHEY, CDR2 SMNVEV (reference sequence). The CDR3 protein is CASSLQGWQPQHF. DNA of the CDR3: TGTGCCAGCAGTTTACAGGGTTGGCAGCCCCAGCATTTT.

The chain employs TRBV4-3 and TRBJ2-6, with 11 bases lining up with TRBD1. The ends lost 0 bases at V and 6 bases at J; junction bases unmatched: 4. Germline-derived CDR1 and CDR2 are LGHNA and YSLEER. This CDR3 spans 17 amino acids. CDR3 amino acids: CASSQDGQGASANVLTF. DNA of the CDR3: TGCGCCAGCAGCCAAGACGGACAGGGGGCGTCGGCCAACGTCCTGACTTTC.

J is TRBJ2-3 and V is TRBV15; 9 positions agree with TRBD1. Germline lookup yields CDR1 LNHNV and CDR2 YYDKDF (reference sequence). The V and J ends lost 3 bases and 5 bases, in that order; junction bases with no gene match: 6. The CDR3 is made up of 15 amino acids. CDR3 sequence (DNA): TGTGCCACCAGCAGGATACAGGGGGCCGGAGATACGCAGTATTTT. It codes for CATSRIQGAGDTQYF.

This clone has only one observation. This sequence joins TRBV13 and TRBJ2-6; 8 positions agree with TRBD1. The junction had 13 bases not matched to a gene; V was cut back by 3 bases and J by 0 bases. The CDR3 loop spans 20 amino acids. CDR1 is PRHDT and CDR2 is FYEKMQ in the germline V gene (reference sequence). The CDR3 is CASSFRQGQLPLSGANVLTF. In nucleotides, the CDR3 is TGTGCCAGCAGCTTTAGACAGGGGCAACTTCCCCTCTCTGGGGCCAACGTCCTGACTTTC. The variable domain in full, completed from reference TRBV13 and TRBJ2-6, reads AAGVIQSPRHLIKEKRETATLKCYPIPRHDTVYWYQQGPGQDPQFLISFYEKMQSDKGSIPDRFSAQQFSDYHSELNMSSLELGDSALYFCASSFRQGQLPLSGANVLTFGAGSRLTVL.

The V and J genes are TRBV9 and TRBJ1-2, with TRBD1 matching 9 bases. Germline trimming cut 3 bases from V and 8 bases from J; bases unmatched to any gene: 11. The CDR3 spans 15 residues. CDR1 is SGDLS, CDR2 YYNGEE, per germline. The CDR3 spells CASSAEGTGFGGYTF. CDR3 DNA sequence: TGTGCCAGCAGCGCCGAGGGGACAGGGTTCGGAGGCTACACCTTC.

V is TRBV27 and J is TRBJ2-7; 8 bases fit TRBD2. Germline assignment: CDR1 MNHEY and CDR2 SMNVEV (reference sequence). After removal of 5 bases from V and 6 bases from J, the junction contained 3 bases not matched to a gene. This CDR3 has 12 residues. The CDR3: CASSTLAGEQYF. The CDR3 nucleotides read TGTGCCAGCAGTACTCTAGCGGGCGAGCAGTACTTC.

This chain joins TRBV7-9 and TRBJ1-4, with D maybe TRBD1 (6 bases). V lost 4 bases, J lost 0 bases, and 9 bases lay in between. Germline V gene lookup returns CDR1 SEHNR and CDR2 FQNEAQ (reference sequence). The CDR3 has 15 residues. CDR3 in DNA: TGTGCCAGCAGCTCCAGGACAGCAACTAATGAAAAACTGTTTTTT. It encodes CASSSRTATNEKLFF.

The chain recombines TRBV7-9 with TRBJ1-2, with D possibly being TRBD1 (6 bases). V was shortened by 1 base and J by 8 bases, with 8 bases between the two germline ends. The CDR3 is 12 amino acids. The germline gives CDR1 SEHNR, CDR2 FQNEAQ (reference sequence). CDR3 amino acids: CASSLDRAGYTF. CDR3 DNA: TGTGCCAGCAGCTTAGACAGGGCGGGCTACACCTTC.

The chain recombines TRBV28 with TRBJ2-5, with a tentative D call TRBD2 (6 bases). The CDR3 contains 15 residues. Germline-derived CDR1 and CDR2 are MDHEN and SYDVKM. The germline V and J ends were trimmed by 1 base and 4 bases, with 13 bases remaining between them. The DNA for the CDR3 is TGTGCCAGCAGTTTATTTCCGGGAGAGCGAGAGACCCAGTACTTC. Amino acids: CASSLFPGERETQYF.

The chain links TRBV5-5 to TRBJ2-7; D is unresolved. This CDR3 comprises 12 residues. Trimming shortened V by 1 base and J by 4 bases, and 6 bases separated the two germline ends. Germline lookup yields CDR1 SGHKS and CDR2 YYEKEE (reference sequence). The CDR3 region is CASSLKGYEQYF. CDR3 nucleotide sequence: TGTGCCAGCAGCTTGAAGGGATACGAGCAGTACTTC.

This chain connects TRBV18 to TRBJ2-5, with 8 bases aligning to TRBD1. Germline CDR1 reads KGHSH; CDR2 reads LQKENI. The CDR3 spans 14 residues. V shed 3 bases, J shed 2 bases, and the junction held 2 bases outside the gene matches. For the CDR3, the DNA is TGTGCCAGCTCACCTCGACAGGGGCAAGAGACCCAGTACTTC. Its translation: CASSPRQGQETQYF.

The chain links TRBV11-2 to TRBJ2-1; possibly TRBD2 for D (6 bases). The CDR3 extends over 16 amino acids. Germline CDR1 SGHAT, CDR2 FQNNGV. Trimming pared 6 bases from V and 0 bases from J, leaving 15 bases between. CDR3 sequence: CASSLLATSSYNEQFF. The CDR3 DNA sequence: TGTGCCAGCAGTTTACTAGCTACGAGCTCCTACAATGAGCAGTTCTTC.

Comment on this clone: At one end, the junction sequence differs from germline, possibly due to a read error. This chain links TRBV7-2 with TRBJ2-7; 7 bases fit TRBD2. The CDR3 contains 15 residues. In germline, CDR1 is SGHTA, CDR2 FQGNSA. For the CDR3, the DNA is TGTGCCAGCAGATTAGGGGCGGGAGTGACCTACGAGCAGTACTTC. It codes for CASRLGAGVTYEQYF. Filled out from reference TRBV7-2 and TRBJ2-7, the complete variable domain reads GAGVSQSPSNKVTEKGKDVELRCDPISGHTALYWYRQSLGQGLEFLIYFQGNSAPDKSGLPSDRFSAERTGGSVSTLTIQRTQQEDSAVYLCASRLGAGVTYEQYFGPGTRLTVT.